The 15 T cell receptor beta chains reported below all come from one sample, sequenced in a study of cytomegalovirus exposure and HLA in healthy donors. The study ran its PCR with 60 Vbeta and 13 Jbeta primers. Repertoires were generated with immunoSEQ multiplex PCR, while TCRdb's copy carries only in-frame clones and drops some. Among around 130,000 clones, roughly 8.3% were seen once, and the ten largest hold 4.5% to 7%. The specimen sequenced was PBMCs. The source is a man aged 35 to 55 in good health and CMV-seronegative.

The chain couples TRBV6-1 to TRBJ1-3; 7 bases map to TRBD1. CDR1 and CDR2 (germline): MNHNS, SASEGT. The CDR3 spans 15 residues. The V and J ends lost 5 bases and 1 base, in that order; junction bases with no gene match: 5. This CDR3 is CASSTDRSSGNTIYF. CDR3 DNA sequence: TGTGCCAGCAGTACGGACAGGTCTTCTGGAAACACCATATATTTT.

The gene calls are TRBV9 and TRBJ2-5; D is possibly TRBD2 (6 bases). Germline V CDR1 and CDR2: SGDLS, YYNGEE. Deletions cut 4 bases from V and 1 base from J, with 14 bases between. CDR3 size: 15 residues. The CDR3 sequence: CASSPRDSPQETQYF. The CDR3 DNA is TGTGCCAGCAGCCCTCGGGACTCCCCCCAAGAGACCCAGTACTTC. The full variable domain, completed using reference TRBV9 and TRBJ2-5, is DSGVTQTPKHLITATGQRVTLRCSPRSGDLSVYWYQQSLDQGLQFLIQYYNGEERAKGNILERFSAQQFPDLHSELNLSSLELGDSALYFCASSPRDSPQETQYFGPGTRLLVL.

The chain joins TRBV5-6 to TRBJ2-3; 9 bases fit TRBD1. CDR3 length: 16 amino acids. Germline CDR1 SGHDT, CDR2 YYEEEE. The V gene end was trimmed by 4 bases and the J gene end by 8 bases; junction bases not matched to a gene: 14. As DNA, the CDR3 is TGTGCCAGCAGCCTGCGGACAGGGGCTACCCCAAGTACGCAGTATTTT. It codes for CASSLRTGATPSTQYF.

The sample holds a few counts of this clone. This rearrangement joins TRBV6-1 to TRBJ1-2; D ambiguous. V lost 4 bases to trimming and J lost 3 bases, with 18 bases between them. This CDR3 has 16 residues. The germline V gene encodes CDR1 MNHNS and CDR2 SASEGT. The CDR3 sequence is CASSVRERWDHYGYTF. In nucleotides, the CDR3 is TGTGCCAGCAGTGTACGAGAGCGGTGGGATCACTATGGCTACACCTTC.

This clone was counted only a few times. The V gene is TRBV7-6, the J gene TRBJ1-5; TRBD1 matches 7 bases. Per the germline V gene, CDR1 is SGHVS and CDR2 is FNYEAQ. The CDR3 sequence is 15 residues long. V lost 1 base and J lost 2; bases outside the gene matches: 2. CDR3 nucleotide sequence: TGTGCCAGCAGCTTAGGCGGGACAGGCAATCAGCCCCAGCATTTT. This translates into CASSLGGTGNQPQHF.

The V and J genes are TRBV4-1 and TRBJ2-3; maybe TRBD2 (7 bases). V gave up 0 bases and J gave up 8 bases, with 15 bases separating them. The CDR3 extends over 15 amino acids. Germline loops: CDR1 MGHRA, CDR2 YSYEKL. CDR3 sequence reads: CASSQDPLGGLTQYF. The CDR3 DNA reads TGCGCCAGCAGCCAAGACCCCTTGGGGGGGCTTACGCAGTATTTT.

This sequence joins TRBV28 and TRBJ2-7; 9 bases agree with TRBD1. CDR1 and CDR2 from the germline V gene are MDHEN and SYDVKM. After removal of 7 bases from V and 6 bases from J, the junction contained 10 bases not matched to a gene. The CDR3 is 14 amino acids. The DNA of the CDR3 is TGTGCCAGCACACCACAGGGGGCCCCTCCCGAGCAGTACTTC. Translated: CASTPQGAPPEQYF.

V usage is TRBV30 and J usage is TRBJ1-2, with TRBD1 as a possible D gene (6 bases). The V and J ends lost 1 base and 8 bases respectively, with 8 bases between them. CDR1 GTSNPN and CDR2 SVGIG come from the germline V gene (reference sequence). The CDR3 is 11 amino acids. CDR3 residues: CAWSGGPGYTF. The CDR3 coding sequence is TGTGCCTGGAGTGGGGGGCCCGGCTACACCTTC.

This clone was found a few times. The chain has TRBV2 and TRBJ2-3; 10 nucleotides agree with TRBD2. Losses at the gene ends were 4 bases for V and 4 bases for J; bases not matched to a gene: 2. CDR3 length equals 14 residues. Per the germline V gene, CDR1 is SNHLY and CDR2 is FYNNEI. DNA of the CDR3: TGTGCCAGCAGTGCGGGACTAGCGTCAGATACGCAGTATTTT. Its translation: CASSAGLASDTQYF.

J is TRBJ2-7 and V is TRBV27, with 10 bases aligning to TRBD1. V gave up 5 bases and J gave up 4 bases; unmatched junction bases: 5. The CDR3 length is 14 residues. The germline gives CDR1 MNHEY, CDR2 SMNVEV (reference sequence). The CDR3 spells CASSPWTGGYEQYF. The DNA for the CDR3 is TGTGCCAGCAGTCCTTGGACAGGGGGTTACGAGCAGTACTTC.

The rearrangement joins TRBV19 to TRBJ1-1, with D unclear. Germline CDR1 is LNHDA and CDR2 is SQIVND (reference sequence). The CDR3 runs 13 residues. The germline V and J ends were trimmed by 3 bases and 3 bases, with 8 bases remaining between them. The DNA of the CDR3 is TGTGCCAGTAGTATTTCGGGGTACACTGAAGCTTTCTTT. The encoded protein is CASSISGYTEAFF.

The chain joins TRBV6-5 to TRBJ1-2; D ambiguous. The V end was cut by 2 bases, the J end by 8 bases, with 9 bases between. The CDR3 has 12 amino acids. Germline CDR1 is MNHEY and CDR2 is SVGAGI. The CDR3 here is CASSYGETGYTF. CDR3 sequence (DNA): TGTGCCAGCAGTTACGGGGAGACGGGCTACACCTTC.

In the case of this clone: Relative to the germline gene, one junction end is altered; a read error may explain this. The chain is built from TRBV19 and TRBJ2-3; 7 bases are shared with TRBD2. This CDR3 comprises 13 residues. Germline CDR1 is LNHDA and CDR2 is SQIVND (reference sequence). As DNA, the CDR3 is TGTGCCAGTAGTACGACTAGCATAGATACGCAGTATTTT. Translation: CASSTTSIDTQYF.

This clone came up a few times. The CDR3 region is CASSTPYTEAFF. Written as DNA, the CDR3 is TGTGCCAGCAGCACTCCTTACACTGAAGCTTTCTTT. The rearrangement links TRBV5-6 to TRBJ1-1; no reliable D call. Germline V lookup: CDR1 SGHDT, CDR2 YYEEEE. V lost 4 bases and J 3 bases, leaving 7 bases between the germline ends. The length of the CDR3 is 12 residues.

This clone has more than one count but fewer than ten. The V call is TRBV7-9, the J call TRBJ2-3; no reliable D call. V was pared by 4 bases and J by 6 bases, with 5 bases between. This CDR3 region has 11 residues. Germline lookup yields CDR1 SEHNR and CDR2 FQNEAQ (reference sequence). CDR3 nucleotide sequence: TGTGCCAGCAGCTATAGCGATACGCAGTATTTT. Protein: CASSYSDTQYF.